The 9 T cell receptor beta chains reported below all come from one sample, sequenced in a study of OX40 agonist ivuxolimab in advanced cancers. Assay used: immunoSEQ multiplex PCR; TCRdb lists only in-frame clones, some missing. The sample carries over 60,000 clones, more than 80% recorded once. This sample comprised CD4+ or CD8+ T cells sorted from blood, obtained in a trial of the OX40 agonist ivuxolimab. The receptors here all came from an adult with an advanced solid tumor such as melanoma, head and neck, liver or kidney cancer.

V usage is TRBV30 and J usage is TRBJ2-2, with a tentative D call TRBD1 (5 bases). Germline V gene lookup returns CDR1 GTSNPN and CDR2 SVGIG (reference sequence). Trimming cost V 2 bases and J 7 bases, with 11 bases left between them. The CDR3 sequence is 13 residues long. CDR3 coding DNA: TGTGCCTGGAGTCCAGGGATGGGCGGGGAGCTGTTTTTT. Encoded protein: CAWSPGMGGELFF.

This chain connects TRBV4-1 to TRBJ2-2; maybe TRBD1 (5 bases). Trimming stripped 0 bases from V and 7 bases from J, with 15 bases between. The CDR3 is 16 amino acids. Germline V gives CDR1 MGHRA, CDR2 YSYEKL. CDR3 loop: CASSQDRRRANGELFF. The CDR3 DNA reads TGCGCCAGCAGCCAAGATCGGCGCAGGGCCAACGGGGAGCTGTTTTTT.

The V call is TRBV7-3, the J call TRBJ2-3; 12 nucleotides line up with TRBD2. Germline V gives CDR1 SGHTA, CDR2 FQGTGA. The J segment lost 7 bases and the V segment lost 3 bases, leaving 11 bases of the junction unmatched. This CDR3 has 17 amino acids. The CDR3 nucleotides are TGTGCCAGCAGCTTGGAGGCTAGCGGGGGGGCCCTTTATACGCAGTATTTT. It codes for CASSLEASGGALYTQYF.

The CDR3 DNA sequence: TGTGCCAGCTCGCGGGCGGGAGGCGGGGATGAGCAGTTCTTC. As protein: CASSRAGGGDEQFF. V and J are TRBV7-9 and TRBJ2-1, with 8 bases lining up with TRBD2. Trimming removed 8 bases from V and 8 bases from J; junction bases left unmatched: 11. This CDR3 comprises 14 residues. Germline CDR1 SEHNR, CDR2 FQNEAQ (reference sequence).

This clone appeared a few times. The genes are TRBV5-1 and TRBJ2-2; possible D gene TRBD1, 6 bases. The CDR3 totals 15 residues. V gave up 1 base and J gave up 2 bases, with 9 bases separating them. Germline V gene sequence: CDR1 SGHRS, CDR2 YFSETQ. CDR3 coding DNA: TGCGCCAGCAGCTTGCGTGGGGGCAACACCGGGGAGCTGTTTTTT. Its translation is CASSLRGGNTGELFF.

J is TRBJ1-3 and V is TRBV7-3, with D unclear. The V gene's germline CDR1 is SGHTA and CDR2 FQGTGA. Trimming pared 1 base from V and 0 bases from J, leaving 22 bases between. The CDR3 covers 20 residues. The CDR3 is CASSLNRLHGNTDSGNTIYF. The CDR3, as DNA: TGTGCCAGCAGCTTAAATAGGTTGCACGGAAACACCGACTCTGGAAACACCATATATTTT. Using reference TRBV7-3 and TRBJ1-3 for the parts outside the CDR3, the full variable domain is GAGVSQTPSNKVTEKGKYVELRCDPISGHTALYWYRQSLGQGPEFLIYFQGTGAADDSGLPNDRFFAVRPEGSVSTLKIQRTERGDSAVYLCASSLNRLHGNTDSGNTIYFGEGSWLTVV.

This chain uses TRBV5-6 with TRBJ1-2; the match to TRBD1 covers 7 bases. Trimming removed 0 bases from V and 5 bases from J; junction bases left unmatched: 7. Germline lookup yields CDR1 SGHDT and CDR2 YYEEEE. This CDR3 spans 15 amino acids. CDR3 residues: CASSLGGQNIYGYTF. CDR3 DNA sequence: TGTGCCAGCAGCTTGGGGGGACAGAACATATATGGCTACACCTTC.

This CDR3 is CASSDDRYYQPQHF. The DNA for the CDR3 is TGTGCCAGCAGCGACGACAGGTACTATCAGCCCCAGCATTTT. This sequence joins TRBV7-8 and TRBJ1-5, with TRBD1 as a possible D gene (6 bases). V lost 5 bases to trimming and J lost 5 bases, with 13 bases between them. The CDR3 covers 14 residues. CDR1 is SGHVS, CDR2 FQNEAQ, per germline.

Here the CDR3 reads CASSTDSNYGYTF. CDR3 in DNA: TGTGCCAGCTCAACCGACAGTAACTATGGCTACACCTTC. The rearrangement uses TRBV18 and TRBJ1-2; D might be TRBD1 (5 bases). Germline V gives CDR1 KGHSH, CDR2 LQKENI. Deletions cut 5 bases from V and 1 base from J, with 8 bases between. This CDR3 is 13 amino acids long.